These 24 T cell receptor beta chains were sequenced from one sample in a study of T cells in Graves' hyperthyroidism and ophthalmopathy. What was amplified from RNA transcripts were TCR beta CDR3 regions. The TCR CDR3 was amplified in a first-round RT-PCR using the HTBI primer set. TCRdb ran MiXCR on the multiplex PCR reads and lists one entry per CDR3 protein. Of under 500,000 distinct CDR3 sequences in the sample, about 14% were seen once. The sequenced sample consisted of blood. The receptors derive from a man between 45 and 60 years old with Graves' ophthalmopathy.

This sequence joins TRBV3-1 and TRBJ2-1, with 12 nucleotides matching TRBD2. The CDR3 extends over 14 amino acids. The germline gives CDR1 LGHDT, CDR2 YNNKEL (reference sequence). With 0 bases clipped from V and 9 bases from J, the junction kept 0 bases outside the gene matches. The CDR3 bases are TGTGCCAGCAGCCAAGAGACTAGCGGGAGTGAGCAGTTCTTC. As protein: CASSQETSGSEQFF.

This clonotype was recorded a few times. The gene calls are TRBV20-1 and TRBJ2-1, with TRBD1 matching over 9 bases. CDR1 is DFQATT and CDR2 is SNEGSKA in the germline V gene (reference sequence). V lost 0 bases and J lost 8; bases outside the gene matches: 8. There are 15 residues in the CDR3. The CDR3 protein is CSARDRDRVFHEQFF. CDR3 in DNA: TGCAGTGCTAGAGATAGGGACAGGGTTTTTCATGAGCAGTTCTTC.

The table lists this clonotype with many counts. The rearrangement links TRBV28 to TRBJ1-2; no clear D gene. The CDR3 runs to 15 residues. The V end was cut by 5 bases, the J end by 4 bases, with 17 bases between. Germline lookup yields CDR1 MDHEN and CDR2 SYDVKM. CDR3 nucleotide sequence: TGTGCCAGCAGTCTACGAACCGTGTTTTCCTATGGCTACACCTTC. Translated: CASSLRTVFSYGYTF.

This clonotype was seen ten or more times. V usage is TRBV10-3 and J usage is TRBJ2-1; either TRBD1 or TRBD2 may supply D (5 bases each). Trimming took off 9 bases at V and 8 bases at J, with 17 bases between the two ends. CDR3 length equals 13 residues. Per the germline V gene, CDR1 is ENHRY and CDR2 is SYGVKD. CDR3 sequence (DNA): TGTGCCATTGGGACCCCTCTTCTAGATGAGCAGTTCTTC. Amino acid sequence: CAIGTPLLDEQFF.

The table lists this clonotype with a few counts. One junction end does not reproduce the germline sequence, and a read error may be involved. The rearrangement links TRBV6-1 to TRBJ1-5, with a possible D match to TRBD1 (5 bases). Germline CDR1 is MNHNS and CDR2 is SASEGT. The CDR3 is 16 residues long. The CDR3 DNA follows: TGTGCCAGCAGAAAAACTGAGGGGCTTAGCGATCAGCCCCAGCATTTT. It specifies CASRKTEGLSDQPQHF.

This clonotype was observed at least ten times. J is TRBJ2-5 and V is TRBV18; D is unresolved. The CDR3 extends over 13 amino acids. Trimming stripped 1 base from V and 5 bases from J, with 8 bases between. Looked up from germline, CDR1 is KGHSH and CDR2 is LQKENI. CDR3 nucleotide sequence: TGTGCCAGCTCACCACAGGGATTGGAGACCCAGTACTTC. Protein sequence: CASSPQGLETQYF.

This clonotype was found many times. The chain employs TRBV11-2 and TRBJ2-3; the D gene could be TRBD1 or TRBD2 (5 bases each). CDR3 length equals 16 residues. Trimming left V 2 bases short and J 2 bases short, with 14 bases between. CDR1 and CDR2 (germline): SGHAT, FQNNGV. In nucleotides, the CDR3 is TGTGCCAGCAGCTTAAGGGACGGAATTTACACAGATACGCAGTATTTT. Residues: CASSLRDGIYTDTQYF.

The sample holds many counts of this clonotype. The junction departs from the called germline gene at one end, perhaps through a read error. The chain recombines TRBV5-1 with TRBJ2-3; D is uncertain. The length of the CDR3 is 11 residues. Germline-derived CDR1 and CDR2 are SGHRS and YFSETQ. The CDR3 DNA reads TGTGCCAGCAGCCTAGAGGATACGCAGTATTTT. This encodes CASSLEDTQYF.

There are many counts of this clonotype. The chain couples TRBV5-1 to TRBJ2-1; either TRBD1 or TRBD2 may supply D (5 bases each). This CDR3 spans 11 amino acids. V gave up 4 bases and J gave up 10 bases, with 9 bases separating them. Germline loops: CDR1 SGHRS, CDR2 YFSETQ. This chain's CDR3 is CASSHRDEQFF. Written as DNA, the CDR3 is TGCGCCAGCAGCCACCGGGACGAGCAGTTCTTC.

Many counts were recorded for this clonotype. The rearrangement uses TRBV27 and TRBJ1-1; 8 bases match TRBD1. The CDR3 totals 14 residues. Germline loops: CDR1 MNHEY, CDR2 SMNVEV (reference sequence). Unmatched junction bases numbered 10, after V lost 6 bases and J lost 7 bases. CDR3 region: CASSLQGADFEAFF. The DNA of the CDR3 is TGTGCCAGCAGCCTTCAGGGGGCCGACTTTGAAGCTTTCTTT.

This clonotype was recorded many times. The chain joins TRBV11-2 to TRBJ2-3; D possibly corresponds to TRBD1 (7 bases). The length of the CDR3 is 16 residues. From germline, CDR1 is SGHAT and CDR2 FQNNGV. Between the trimmed V and J ends, which lost 4 bases and 4 bases, there was a span of 18 bases. The CDR3 DNA reads as TGTGCCAGCAGCTCGCACAGGGGCAGGGAGGCAGATACGCAGTATTTT. This encodes CASSSHRGREADTQYF.

The chain is built from TRBV29-1 and TRBJ1-1; 7 bases match TRBD1. Per the germline V gene, CDR1 is SQVTM and CDR2 is ANQGSEA. Trimming at V came to 5 bases and at J to 1 base, leaving 4 bases not matched to a gene. The CDR3 consists of 13 residues. CDR3 protein: CSVSAGGNTEAFF. CDR3 nucleotides: TGCAGCGTTAGTGCAGGGGGGAACACTGAAGCTTTCTTT.

This clonotype came up many times. The V and J genes are TRBV3-1 and TRBJ2-5, with a tentative D call TRBD2 (7 bases). Deletions cut 0 bases from V and 10 bases from J, with 9 bases between. From germline, CDR1 is LGHDT and CDR2 YNNKEL (reference sequence). CDR3 size: 12 residues. DNA of the CDR3: TGTGCCAGCAGCCAAGAAAGGGGGGGCCAGTACTTC. Its translation is CASSQERGGQYF.

This clonotype was picked up many times. At one of its ends the junction is not consistent with the germline gene, which may arise from a read error. This chain joins TRBV7-9 and TRBJ1-5, with D possibly TRBD1 on 5 matching bases. The length of the CDR3 is 13 residues. Germline CDR1 is SEHNR and CDR2 is FQNEAQ (reference sequence). The chain's CDR3 is CASSLGGDQPQHF. CDR3 nucleotides: TGCGCCAGCAGCTTAGGAGGGGATCAGCCCCAGCATTTT.

This clonotype was observed many times. V gene TRBV20-1 combines with J gene TRBJ1-3; possible D gene TRBD1, 6 bases. Per germline, CDR1 DFQATT and CDR2 SNEGSKA (reference sequence). This CDR3 is built from 13 residues. V lost 5 bases, J lost 4 bases, and 12 bases lay in between. The CDR3 protein is CSAVDSPGNTIYF. The CDR3 DNA follows: TGCAGTGCTGTGGACAGCCCGGGAAACACCATATATTTT.

The chain employs TRBV12-5 and TRBJ1-4; 7 bases are a match to TRBD1. V lost 2 bases and J lost 7; bases outside the gene matches: 10. This CDR3 comprises 16 residues. The germline CDR1 and CDR2 sequences are LGHNT and FRNRAP. CDR3 sequence reads: CASGLSAGGRAEKLFF. The DNA of the CDR3 is TGTGCTAGTGGTTTGTCAGCAGGGGGTCGAGCTGAAAAACTGTTTTTT.

This clonotype appeared a few times. The gene calls are TRBV15 and TRBJ1-1, with D possibly being TRBD1 (6 bases). CDR3 length: 16 amino acids. The germline V gene has CDR1 LNHNV and CDR2 YYDKDF (reference sequence). The germline V and J ends were trimmed by 1 base and 8 bases, with 20 bases remaining between them. The CDR3 here is CATSRATTIGGREAFF. The CDR3 region has the DNA TGTGCCACCAGCAGAGCCACTACCATTGGGGGCCGGGAAGCTTTCTTT. The whole variable domain, filled in from reference TRBV15 and TRBJ1-1, reads DAMVIQNPRYQVTQFGKPVTLSCSQTLNHNVMYWYQQKSSQAPKLLFHYYDKDFNNEADTPDNFQSRRPNTSFCFLDIRSPGLGDTAMYLCATSRATTIGGREAFFGQGTRLTVV.

This clonotype has at least ten counts. The chain joins TRBV5-1 to TRBJ2-7; no definite D call. V lost 6 bases to trimming and J lost 0 bases, with 1 base between them. This CDR3 has 10 residues. The germline gives CDR1 SGHRS, CDR2 YFSETQ. The CDR3 nucleotides read TGCGCCAGCACCTCCTACGAGCAGTACTTC. This sequence encodes CASTSYEQYF.

This clonotype was recorded many times. The chain has TRBV6-1 and TRBJ2-1; 8 nucleotides line up with TRBD2. The CDR3 consists of 15 residues. V shed 2 bases, J shed 4 bases, and the junction held 4 bases outside the gene matches. CDR1 is MNHNS and CDR2 is SASEGT in the germline V gene. CDR3 nucleotide sequence: TGTGCCAGCAGTGAACTAGCGGGCTTATACAATGAGCAGTTCTTC. This translates into CASSELAGLYNEQFF.

This clonotype occurred a few times. J is TRBJ2-3 and V is TRBV10-3, with TRBD2 identical over 13 bases. This CDR3 contains 15 residues. V dropped 4 bases and J dropped 4; count of bases not matched to a gene: 2. Germline lookup yields CDR1 ENHRY and CDR2 SYGVKD. CDR3 amino acids: CAISGTSGSPDTQYF. In DNA, the CDR3 is TGTGCCATCAGTGGGACTAGCGGGAGTCCAGATACGCAGTATTTT.

This clonotype was seen many times. The V call is TRBV6-1, the J call TRBJ2-5; the D gene is possibly TRBD1 (6 bases). This CDR3 contains 14 residues. Germline lookup yields CDR1 MNHNS and CDR2 SASEGT. Trimming cost V 5 bases and J 4 bases, with 14 bases left between them. The CDR3 DNA sequence: TGTGCCAGCAGTCGCACAGACAGGCTAGAGACCCAGTACTTC. Translated: CASSRTDRLETQYF.

This clonotype has a count of ten or more. The chain links TRBV12-3 or TRBV12-4 to TRBJ2-1; D unclear. There are 15 residues in the CDR3. V shed 1 base and J shed 6 bases, with 13 bases lying between them. CDR3 DNA sequence: TGTGCCAGCAGTTTAGGTGGGCTCACTCGCAATGAGCAGTTCTTC. Protein sequence: CASSLGGLTRNEQFF.

This clonotype is a singleton in its sample. A read error may explain this, as a much larger clone is one base away. The J gene is TRBJ2-2, the V gene TRBV20-1; 12 nucleotides line up with TRBD2. Germline V gene data show CDR1 as DFQATT and CDR2 as SNEGSKA (reference sequence). The CDR3 is 15 amino acids. CDR3 DNA sequence: TGCAGTGCCCCGACTAGCGGGGGACCCACCGGGGAGCTGTCTTTT. This gives the protein CSAPTSGGPTGELSF.

This clonotype was found a few times. The rearrangement joins TRBV16 to TRBJ1-5; D remains unclear. Trimming shortened V by 0 bases and J by 0 bases, and 18 bases separated the two germline ends. CDR1 and CDR2 (germline): KGHSY, FQNENV. CDR3 size: 19 residues. The CDR3 nucleotides read TGTGCCAGCAGCCAATCAGCCCCTGGGATAACCACTAGCAATCAGCCCCAGCATTTT. Amino acids: CASSQSAPGITTSNQPQHF.